The sequence of this T cell receptor beta chain was determined in a study of CD8 T cells in Susac syndrome. Background on the study: When blood was drawn, the patients with Susac syndrome were therapy-naive, on corticosteroids, or on intravenous immunoglobulin alone. General study findings and limits: The study's TCR sequencing and HLA analysis covered a relatively small number of individuals, and the study acknowledged this.

Roughly 0.45 to 1 ug RNA was reverse transcribed with random hexamers. Amplification of the TCR beta CDR3 was carried out by immunoSEQ multiplex PCR, which spanned a total of 54 Vbeta and 13 Jbeta segments. TCRdb reprocessed the immunoSEQ multiplex PCR reads via MiXCR and lists one record per CDR3 protein. The data hold more than 150,000 distinct CDR3 sequences, with around 93% observed a single time. Patients with Susac syndrome met diagnostic criteria defined recently for definite or probable disease. A note on this clonotype: Its antigen is not known.

The clonotype originates from a human donor with Susac syndrome. Sequenced material: CD8+ T cells from PBMCs.

CDR3 coding DNA: TGCAGTGCTAGGACCTTGGACGGCACAGATACGCAGTATTTT. This codes for CSARTLDGTDTQYF. This sequence joins TRBV20-1 and TRBJ2-3; D is unresolved. The V gene lost 3 bases and the J gene lost 1 base, with 11 bases spanning the gap. The CDR3 runs 14 residues. Germline CDR1 is DFQATT and CDR2 is SNEGSKA (reference sequence).